The text below deals with one T cell receptor beta chain. This sample was taken from a study of blood T cell repertoires in COVID-19. On the study more broadly: The cDNA or gDNA used as material had been derived from T cells, B-cell-depleted T cells, or PBMCs.

TCRdb keeps only in-frame clones here, not all; method: immunoSEQ multiplex PCR. The sample consists of hundreds of thousands of clones, 80% to 90% of them appearing once. From germline, CDR1 is MNHEY and CDR2 SMNVEV (reference sequence). Trimming left V 2 bases short and J 2 bases short, with 13 bases between. This CDR3 has 15 amino acids. Specimen: peripheral blood. This TCR derives from a woman in her 70s with COVID-19, enrolled during active disease. The chain couples TRBV27 to TRBJ2-7; the D gene is possibly TRBD2 (5 bases). The CDR3 DNA is TGTGCCAGCAGTTTAGATCCGAAGAGGGCCTACGAGCAGTACTTC. Its protein is CASSLDPKRAYEQYF.